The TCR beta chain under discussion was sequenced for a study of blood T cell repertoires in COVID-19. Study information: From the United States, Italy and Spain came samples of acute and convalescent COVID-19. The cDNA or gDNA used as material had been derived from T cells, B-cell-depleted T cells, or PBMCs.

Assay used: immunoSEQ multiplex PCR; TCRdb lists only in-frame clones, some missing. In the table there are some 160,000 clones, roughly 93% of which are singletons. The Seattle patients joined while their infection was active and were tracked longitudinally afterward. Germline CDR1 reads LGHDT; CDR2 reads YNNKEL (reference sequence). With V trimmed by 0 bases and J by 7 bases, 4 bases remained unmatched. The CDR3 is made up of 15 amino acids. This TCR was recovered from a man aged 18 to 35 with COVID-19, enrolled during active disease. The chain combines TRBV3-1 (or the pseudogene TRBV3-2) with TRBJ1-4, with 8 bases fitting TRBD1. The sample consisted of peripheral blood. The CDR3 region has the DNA TGTGCCAGCAGCCAAGACCCCAGGGGGCTTGAAAAACTGTTTTTT. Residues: CASSQDPRGLEKLFF.